This T cell receptor (beta chain) is from a study of blood T cell repertoires in COVID-19. At the level of the study: Samples representing acute and convalescent COVID-19 were sourced from the United States, Italy and Spain. From T cells, B-cell-depleted T cells, or PBMCs came the material, which was cDNA or gDNA.

Authors' analysis steps: From reference gene primer amplification, estimates of nucleated cell counts were derived. Produced via immunoSEQ multiplex PCR; TCRdb's table is partial and in-frame only. V and J calls and clone size follow that table, whereas D and trimming were derived from the DNA. The sample has 200,000 to 300,000 clones, roughly 80% seen once. CDR1 and CDR2 from the germline V gene are SNHLY and FYNNEI. CDR3 length: 15 residues. Trimming cost V 6 bases and J 3 bases; bases outside gene matches: 8. This chain connects TRBV2 to TRBJ2-1, with 7 bases matching TRBD1. The receptor's source is a woman aged 18-30 years with acute or convalescent COVID-19. Sequencing was carried out using peripheral blood. The CDR3 sequence is CASRIDRALYNEQFF. CDR3 nucleotide sequence: TGTGCCAGCAGAATAGACAGGGCCCTCTACAATGAGCAGTTCTTC. Supplemented by reference TRBV2 and TRBJ2-1, the full variable domain reads EPEVTQTPSHQVTQMGQEVILRCVPISNHLYFYWYRQILGQKVEFLVSFYNNEISEKSEIFDDQFSVERPDGSNFTLKIRSTKLEDSAMYFCASRIDRALYNEQFFGPGTRLTVL.